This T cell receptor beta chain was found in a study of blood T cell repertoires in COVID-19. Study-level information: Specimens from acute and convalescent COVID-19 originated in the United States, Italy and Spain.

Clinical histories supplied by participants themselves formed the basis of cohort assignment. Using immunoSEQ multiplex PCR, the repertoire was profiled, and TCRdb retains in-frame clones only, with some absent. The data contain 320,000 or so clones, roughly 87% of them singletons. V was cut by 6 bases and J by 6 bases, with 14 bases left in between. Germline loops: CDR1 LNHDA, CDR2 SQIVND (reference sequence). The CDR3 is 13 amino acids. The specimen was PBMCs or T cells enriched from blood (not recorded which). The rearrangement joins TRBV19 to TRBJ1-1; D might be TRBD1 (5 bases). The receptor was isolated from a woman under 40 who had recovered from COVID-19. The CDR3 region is CASRGRGLPEAFF. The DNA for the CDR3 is TGTGCCAGTAGGGGAAGGGGCCTCCCTGAAGCTTTCTTT.